A single sample gave rise to the 4 T cell receptor beta chains below, sequenced in a study of blood T cell repertoires in COVID-19. Measured with immunoSEQ multiplex PCR; TCRdb has only the in-frame clones, and not every one. Of 60,000 to 80,000 clones detected, roughly 90% appear once; the ten largest clones hold over 5.5%. Sequencing input: peripheral blood. The origin of the receptors is a human donor in a cohort sampled during active COVID-19.

By share of the sample, this clone is medium-sized. The chain is built from TRBV4-2 and TRBJ2-7, with 9 bases matching TRBD1. The CDR3 runs 16 residues. V lost 1 base, J lost 3 bases, and 7 bases stayed unmatched. The germline CDR1 and CDR2 sequences are LGHNA and YNFKEQ. The CDR3 DNA follows: TGTGCCAGCAGCCAAGCCGGGACAGGGACCCTCTACGAGCAGTACTTC. This codes for CASSQAGTGTLYEQYF.

This clone was seen a single time. This rearrangement joins TRBV5-1 to TRBJ1-1; 7 bases fit TRBD1. Trimming cost V 4 bases and J 3 bases; bases outside gene matches: 3. Germline values: CDR1 SGHRS, CDR2 YFSETQ. The CDR3 covers 13 residues. The CDR3 DNA follows: TGCGCCAGCAGCCCGACAGGGTACACTGAAGCTTTCTTT. It yields the protein CASSPTGYTEAFF.

This chain links TRBV27 with TRBJ2-3, with TRBD2 as a possible D gene (5 bases). CDR3 length equals 15 residues. Germline-derived CDR1 and CDR2 are MNHEY and SMNVEV (reference sequence). The V gene lost 5 bases and the J gene lost 8 bases, with 20 bases spanning the gap. The CDR3 loop is CASSLGAVTLGTQYF. The CDR3 DNA follows: TGTGCCAGCAGTCTGGGAGCTGTTACCCTGGGTACGCAGTATTTT.

The gene calls are TRBV19 and TRBJ2-5; tentatively, D is TRBD1 (6 bases). The V gene lost 6 bases and the J gene lost 5 bases, with 16 bases spanning the gap. CDR3 length: 14 residues. The germline gives CDR1 LNHDA, CDR2 SQIVND (reference sequence). The CDR3: CASSPPRGKETQYF. The DNA of the CDR3 is TGTGCCAGTAGCCCGCCCAGGGGTAAGGAGACCCAGTACTTC.